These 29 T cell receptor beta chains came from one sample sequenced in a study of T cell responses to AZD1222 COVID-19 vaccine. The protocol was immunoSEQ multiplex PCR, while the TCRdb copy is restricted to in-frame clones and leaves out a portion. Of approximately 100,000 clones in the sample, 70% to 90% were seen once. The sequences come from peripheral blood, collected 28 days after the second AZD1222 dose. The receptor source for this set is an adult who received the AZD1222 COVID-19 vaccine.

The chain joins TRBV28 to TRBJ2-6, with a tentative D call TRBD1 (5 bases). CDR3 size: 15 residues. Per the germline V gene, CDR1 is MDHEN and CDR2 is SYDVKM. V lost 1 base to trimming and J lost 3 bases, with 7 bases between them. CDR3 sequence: CASSLSGNGANVLTF. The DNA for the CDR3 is TGTGCCAGCAGTTTATCAGGGAATGGGGCCAACGTCCTGACTTTC.

DNA for the CDR3: TGTGCCAGCACCCTGGGGGGATCCGATCAGCCCCAGCATTTT. This gives the protein CASTLGGSDQPQHF. This sequence joins TRBV28 and TRBJ1-5; D might be TRBD1 (5 bases). V was clipped by 7 bases and J by 5 bases, with 15 bases between them. CDR3 size: 14 residues. Germline CDR1 MDHEN, CDR2 SYDVKM.

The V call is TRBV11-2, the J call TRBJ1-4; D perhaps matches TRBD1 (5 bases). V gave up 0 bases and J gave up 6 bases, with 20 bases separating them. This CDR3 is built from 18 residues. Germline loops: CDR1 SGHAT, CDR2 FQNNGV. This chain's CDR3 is CASSLDSGLAGGDEKLFF. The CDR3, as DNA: TGTGCCAGCAGCTTAGATAGCGGTTTGGCCGGAGGGGATGAAAAACTGTTTTTT.

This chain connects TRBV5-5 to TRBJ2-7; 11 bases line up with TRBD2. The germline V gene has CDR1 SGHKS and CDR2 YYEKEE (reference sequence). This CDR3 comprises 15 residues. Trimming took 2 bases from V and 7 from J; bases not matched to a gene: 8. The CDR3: CASSFVLAGAGEQYF. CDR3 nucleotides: TGTGCCAGCAGCTTTGTACTAGCGGGAGCGGGGGAGCAGTACTTC.

In DNA form, the CDR3 reads TGTGCCAGCAGCCAAGTGGGGGACGTCGGCGGGGAGCTGTTTTTT. Translation gives CASSQVGDVGGELFF. The chain employs TRBV3-1 (or the pseudogene TRBV3-2) and TRBJ2-2, with D tentatively TRBD1 or TRBD2 (5 bases each). Germline CDR1 reads LGHDT; CDR2 reads YNNKEL (reference sequence). CDR3 length: 15 amino acids. V was trimmed by 1 base and J by 7 bases, leaving 13 bases between them.

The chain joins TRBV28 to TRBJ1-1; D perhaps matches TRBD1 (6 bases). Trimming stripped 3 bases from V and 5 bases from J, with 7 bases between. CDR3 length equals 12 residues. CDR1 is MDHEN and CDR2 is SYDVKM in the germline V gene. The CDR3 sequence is CASSFRGTEAFF. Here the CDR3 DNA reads TGTGCCAGCAGTTTCAGGGGTACTGAAGCTTTCTTT.

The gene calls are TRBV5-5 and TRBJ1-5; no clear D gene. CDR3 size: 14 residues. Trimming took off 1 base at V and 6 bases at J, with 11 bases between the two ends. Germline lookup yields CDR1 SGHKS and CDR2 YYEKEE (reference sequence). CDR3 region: CASSLYQSGQPQHF. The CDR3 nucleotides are TGTGCCAGCAGCTTGTATCAGAGCGGTCAGCCCCAGCATTTT.

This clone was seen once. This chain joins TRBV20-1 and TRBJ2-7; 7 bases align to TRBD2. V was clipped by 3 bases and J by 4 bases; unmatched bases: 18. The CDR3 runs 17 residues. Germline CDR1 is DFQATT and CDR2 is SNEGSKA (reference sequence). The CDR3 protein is CSASATSGPIAGYEQYF. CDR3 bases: TGCAGTGCTAGTGCCACTAGTGGACCTATAGCGGGTTACGAGCAGTACTTC.

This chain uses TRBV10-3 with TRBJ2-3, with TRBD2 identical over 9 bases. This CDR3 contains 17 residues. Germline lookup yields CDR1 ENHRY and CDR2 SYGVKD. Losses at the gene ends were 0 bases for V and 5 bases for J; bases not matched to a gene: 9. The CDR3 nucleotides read TGTGCCATCAGTGAGTCGGTAGCGGGAGCGATGGGAGATACGCAGTATTTT. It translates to CAISESVAGAMGDTQYF.

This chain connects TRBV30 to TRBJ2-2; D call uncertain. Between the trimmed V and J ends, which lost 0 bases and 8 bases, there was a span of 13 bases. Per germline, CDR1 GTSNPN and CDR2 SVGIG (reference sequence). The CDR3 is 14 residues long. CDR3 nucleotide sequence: TGTGCCTGGAGTGTTGAGACTCGAACTGGGGAGCTGTTTTTT. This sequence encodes CAWSVETRTGELFF.

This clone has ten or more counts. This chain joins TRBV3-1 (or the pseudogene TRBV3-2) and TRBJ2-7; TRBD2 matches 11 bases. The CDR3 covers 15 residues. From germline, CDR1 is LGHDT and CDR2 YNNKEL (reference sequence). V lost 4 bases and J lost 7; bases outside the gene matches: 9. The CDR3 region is CASSPPTSGRREQYF. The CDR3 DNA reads TGTGCCAGCAGCCCGCCTACTAGCGGGAGACGTGAGCAGTACTTC.

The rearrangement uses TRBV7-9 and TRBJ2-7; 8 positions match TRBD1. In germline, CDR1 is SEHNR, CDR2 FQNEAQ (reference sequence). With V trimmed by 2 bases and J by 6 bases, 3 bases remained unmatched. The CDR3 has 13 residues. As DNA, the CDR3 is TGTGCCAGCAGCTTACAGGGGGCGGGCGAGCAGTACTTC. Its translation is CASSLQGAGEQYF.

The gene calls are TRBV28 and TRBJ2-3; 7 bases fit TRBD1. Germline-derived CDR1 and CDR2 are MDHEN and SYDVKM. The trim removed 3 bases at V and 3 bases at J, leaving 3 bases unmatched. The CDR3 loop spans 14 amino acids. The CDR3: CASSFKQGTDTQYF. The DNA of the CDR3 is TGTGCCAGCAGTTTTAAACAGGGGACAGATACGCAGTATTTT. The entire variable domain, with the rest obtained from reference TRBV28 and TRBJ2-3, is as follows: DVKVTQSSRYLVKRTGEKVFLECVQDMDHENMFWYRQDPGLGLRLIYFSYDVKMKEKGDIPEGYSVSREKKERFSLILESASTNQTSMYLCASSFKQGTDTQYFGPGTRLTVL.

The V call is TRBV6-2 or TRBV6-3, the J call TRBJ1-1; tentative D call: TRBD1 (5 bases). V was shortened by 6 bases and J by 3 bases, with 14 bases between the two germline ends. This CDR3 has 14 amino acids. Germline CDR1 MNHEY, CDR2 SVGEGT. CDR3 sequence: CASSPQGLHTEAFF. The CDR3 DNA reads TGTGCCAGCAGCCCGCAGGGACTGCACACTGAAGCTTTCTTT.

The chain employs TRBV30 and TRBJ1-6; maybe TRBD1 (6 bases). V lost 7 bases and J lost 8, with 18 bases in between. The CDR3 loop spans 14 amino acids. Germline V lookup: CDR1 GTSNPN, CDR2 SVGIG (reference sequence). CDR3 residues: CALQTQQGYSPLHF. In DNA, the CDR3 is TGTGCCTTACAAACACAACAGGGTTATTCACCCCTCCACTTT. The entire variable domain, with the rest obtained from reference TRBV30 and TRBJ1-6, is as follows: SQTIHQWPATLVQPVGSPLSLECTVEGTSNPNLYWYRQAAGRGLQLLFYSVGIGQISSEVPQNLSASRPQDRQFILSSKKLLLSDSGFYLCALQTQQGYSPLHFGNGTRLTVT.

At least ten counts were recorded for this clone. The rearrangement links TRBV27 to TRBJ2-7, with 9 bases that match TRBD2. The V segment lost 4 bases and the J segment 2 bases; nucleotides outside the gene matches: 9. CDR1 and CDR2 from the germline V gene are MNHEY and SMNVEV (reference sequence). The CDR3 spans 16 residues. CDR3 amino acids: CASSSLGSGSTYEQYF. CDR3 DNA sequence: TGTGCCAGCAGTTCCCTGGGTAGCGGGAGTACCTACGAGCAGTACTTC.

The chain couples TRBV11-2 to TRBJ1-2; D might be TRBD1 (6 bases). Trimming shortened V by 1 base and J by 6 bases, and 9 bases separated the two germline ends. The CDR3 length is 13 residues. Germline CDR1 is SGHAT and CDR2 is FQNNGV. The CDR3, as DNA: TGTGCCAGCAGCTTAGTGGAGGGGGATGGCTACACCTTC. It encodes CASSLVEGDGYTF. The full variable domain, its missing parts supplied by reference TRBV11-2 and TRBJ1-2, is EAGVAQSPRYKIIEKRQSVAFWCNPISGHATLYWYQQILGQGPKLLIQFQNNGVVDDSQLPKDRFSAERLKGVDSTLKIQPAKLEDSAVYLCASSLVEGDGYTFGSGTRLTVV.

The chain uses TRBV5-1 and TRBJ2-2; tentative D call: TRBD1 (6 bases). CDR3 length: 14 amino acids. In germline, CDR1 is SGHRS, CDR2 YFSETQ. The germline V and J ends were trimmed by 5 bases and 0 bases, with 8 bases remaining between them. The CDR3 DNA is TGCGCCAGCAGGGGGGCCTCGAACACCGGGGAGCTGTTTTTT. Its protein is CASRGASNTGELFF. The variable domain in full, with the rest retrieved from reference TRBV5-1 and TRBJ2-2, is KAGVTQTPRYLIKTRGQQVTLSCSPISGHRSVSWYQQTPGQGLQFLFEYFSETQRNKGNFPGRFSGRQFSNSRSEMNVSTLELGDSALYLCASRGASNTGELFFGEGSRLTVL.

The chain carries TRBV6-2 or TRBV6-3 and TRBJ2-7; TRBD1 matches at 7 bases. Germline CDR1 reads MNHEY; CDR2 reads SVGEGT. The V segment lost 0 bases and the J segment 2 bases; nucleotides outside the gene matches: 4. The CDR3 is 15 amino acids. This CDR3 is CASSYSDRATYEQYF. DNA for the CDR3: TGTGCCAGCAGTTACTCAGACAGGGCGACCTACGAGCAGTACTTC.

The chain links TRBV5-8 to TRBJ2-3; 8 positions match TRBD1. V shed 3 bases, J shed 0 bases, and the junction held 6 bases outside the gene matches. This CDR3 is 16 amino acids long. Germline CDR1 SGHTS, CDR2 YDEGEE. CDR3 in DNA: TGTGCCAGCAGCTCCACTCAGGGGGCTAGCACAGATACGCAGTATTTT. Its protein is CASSSTQGASTDTQYF.

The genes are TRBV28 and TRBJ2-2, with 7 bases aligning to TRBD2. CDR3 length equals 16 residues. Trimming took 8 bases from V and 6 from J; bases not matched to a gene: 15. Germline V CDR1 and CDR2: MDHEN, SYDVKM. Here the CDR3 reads CASLKGAGVVSGELFF. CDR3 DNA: TGTGCCAGCCTCAAAGGGGCGGGAGTTGTCTCCGGGGAGCTGTTTTTT.

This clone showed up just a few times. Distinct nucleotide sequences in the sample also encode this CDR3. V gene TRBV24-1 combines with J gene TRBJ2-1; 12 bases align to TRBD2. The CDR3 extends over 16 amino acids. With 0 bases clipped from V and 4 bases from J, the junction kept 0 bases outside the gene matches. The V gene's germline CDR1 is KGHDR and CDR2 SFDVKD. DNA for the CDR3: TGTGCCACCAGTGATTTGGGGACTAGCGGGTACAATGAGCAGTTCTTC. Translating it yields CATSDLGTSGYNEQFF.

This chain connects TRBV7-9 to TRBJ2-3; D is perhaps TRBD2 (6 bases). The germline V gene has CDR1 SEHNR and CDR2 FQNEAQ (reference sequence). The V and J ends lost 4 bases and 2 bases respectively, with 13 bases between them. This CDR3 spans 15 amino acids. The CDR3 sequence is CASSSEAGYTDTQYF. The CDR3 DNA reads TGTGCCAGCAGCTCCGAAGCGGGTTACACAGATACGCAGTATTTT. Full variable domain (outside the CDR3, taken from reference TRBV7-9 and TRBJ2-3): DTGVSQNPRHKITKRGQNVTFRCDPISEHNRLYWYRQTLGQGPEFLTYFQNEAQLEKSRLLSDRFSAERPKGSFSTLEIQRTEQGDSAMYLCASSSEAGYTDTQYFGPGTRLTVL.

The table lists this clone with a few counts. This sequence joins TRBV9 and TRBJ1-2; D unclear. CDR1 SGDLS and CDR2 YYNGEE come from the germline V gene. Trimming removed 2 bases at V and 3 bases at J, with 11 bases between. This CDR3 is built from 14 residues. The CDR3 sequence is CASSVADADYGYTF. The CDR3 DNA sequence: TGTGCCAGCAGCGTGGCGGACGCGGACTATGGCTACACCTTC.

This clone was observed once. The chain's CDR3 is CASRTGSIGELFF. The CDR3 DNA sequence: TGCGCCAGCAGGACAGGGTCGATCGGGGAGCTGTTTTTT. The gene calls are TRBV10-1 and TRBJ2-2; 7 nucleotides match TRBD1. Germline V gene data show CDR1 as WNHNN and CDR2 as SYGVQD (reference sequence). V dropped 6 bases and J dropped 7; count of bases not matched to a gene: 5. The CDR3 spans 13 residues.

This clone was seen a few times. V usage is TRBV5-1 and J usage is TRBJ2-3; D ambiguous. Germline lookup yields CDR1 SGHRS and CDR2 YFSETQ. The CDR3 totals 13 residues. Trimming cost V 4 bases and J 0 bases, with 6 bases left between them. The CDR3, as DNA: TGCGCCAGCAGCATAGATAGCACAGATACGCAGTATTTT. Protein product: CASSIDSTDTQYF.

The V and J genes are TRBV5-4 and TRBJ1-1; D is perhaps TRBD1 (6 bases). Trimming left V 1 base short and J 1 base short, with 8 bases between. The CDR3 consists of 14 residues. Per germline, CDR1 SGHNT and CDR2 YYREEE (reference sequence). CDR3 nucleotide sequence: TGTGCCAGCAGCTTGACACAGGGGAACACTGAAGCTTTCTTT. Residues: CASSLTQGNTEAFF.

This chain's CDR3 is CASSLAATKAQHF. The CDR3 coding sequence is TGTGCCAGCAGCTTAGCGGCAACAAAGGCCCAGCATTTT. The chain carries TRBV7-9 and TRBJ1-5; D remains ambiguous. The V gene lost 0 bases and the J gene lost 11 bases, with 11 bases spanning the gap. The CDR3 sequence is 13 residues long. CDR1 and CDR2 (germline): SEHNR, FQNEAQ (reference sequence).

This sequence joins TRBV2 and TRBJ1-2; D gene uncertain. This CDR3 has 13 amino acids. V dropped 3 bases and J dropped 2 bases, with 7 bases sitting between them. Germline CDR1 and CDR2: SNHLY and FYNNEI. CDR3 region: CASSEDVNYGYTF. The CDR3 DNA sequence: TGTGCCAGCAGTGAGGATGTAAACTATGGCTACACCTTC. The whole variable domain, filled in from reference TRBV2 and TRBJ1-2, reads EPEVTQTPSHQVTQMGQEVILRCVPISNHLYFYWYRQILGQKVEFLVSFYNNEISEKSEIFDDQFSVERPDGSNFTLKIRSTKLEDSAMYFCASSEDVNYGYTFGSGTRLTVV.